This entry describes one TCR beta chain. Using immunoSEQ multiplex PCR, the repertoire was profiled, and TCRdb retains in-frame clones only, with some absent. The table has 40,000 to 45,000 clones, about 94% seen once. The sample comes from a study of T cell changes during pregnancy in multiple sclerosis. V trimming: 7 bases; J trimming: 4 bases; junction bases outside the gene matches: 6. The germline V gene encodes CDR1 LNHDA and CDR2 SQIVND (reference sequence). CDR3 size: 14 residues. This chain links TRBV19 with TRBJ1-2, with 10 bases matching TRBD1. The sequence came from a female donor with multiple sclerosis, enrolled in a pregnancy study. The sequencing used peripheral blood, collected in the third trimester of pregnancy. The CDR3 DNA sequence: TGTGCCAGTACCCAGACAGGGGGCGTCTATGGCTACACCTTC. Translated, it gives CASTQTGGVYGYTF.